The 3 T cell receptor beta chains below all came from one sample that was sequenced in a study of blood T cell repertoires in COVID-19. Some clones are missing from TCRdb's copy, which holds only in-frame ones; the method was immunoSEQ multiplex PCR. The sample lists around 400,000 clones, around 87% occurring once. Sequenced material: peripheral blood. Receptors were obtained from a woman aged 60 to 75 with COVID-19, enrolled during active disease.

The genes are TRBV5-1 and TRBJ2-3; 11 bases are a match to TRBD2. The CDR3 sequence is 16 residues long. J lost 5 bases, V lost 4 bases, and 9 bases had no gene match. CDR1 and CDR2 (germline): SGHRS, YFSETQ. The CDR3: CASSPEGLAGGDTQYF. In DNA form, the CDR3 reads TGCGCCAGCAGCCCGGAGGGGCTAGCGGGGGGAGATACGCAGTATTTT.

The V call is TRBV6-1, the J call TRBJ2-7, with TRBD1 matching over 11 bases. From germline, CDR1 is MNHNS and CDR2 SASEGT. The trim removed 1 base at V and 5 bases at J, leaving 4 bases unmatched. The CDR3 consists of 15 residues. The CDR3 sequence is CASSEGTGGNHEQYF. The CDR3 coding sequence is TGTGCCAGCAGTGAAGGGACAGGGGGCAATCACGAGCAGTACTTC.

This chain uses TRBV18 with TRBJ1-1, with 7 bases lining up with TRBD1. Losses at the gene ends were 3 bases for V and 7 bases for J; bases not matched to a gene: 11. This CDR3 has 15 residues. The germline V gene encodes CDR1 KGHSH and CDR2 LQKENI. The CDR3 DNA sequence: TGTGCCAGCTCACCTCCGACAGGGAGTTATGATGAAGCTTTCTTT. Translation: CASSPPTGSYDEAFF. The full variable domain, with the rest looked up from reference TRBV18 and TRBJ1-1, is NAGVMQNPRHLVRRRGQEARLRCSPMKGHSHVYWYRQLPEEGLKFMVYLQKENIIDESGMPKERFSAEFPKEGPSILRIQQVVRGDSAAYFCASSPPTGSYDEAFFGQGTRLTVV.